The 15 T cell receptor beta chains presented below share a single source sample, sequenced in a study of cytomegalovirus exposure and HLA in healthy donors. Primers for the PCR totalled 60 Vbeta and 13 Jbeta. Assay: immunoSEQ multiplex PCR; the TCRdb copy retains only in-frame clones and omits some. The sample includes roughly 130,000 clones, 80% to 85% of them seen just once. The sample consisted of PBMCs. The receptors originated from a man younger than 30 in good health and CMV-seronegative.

This sequence joins TRBV19 and TRBJ1-4, with D possibly being TRBD1 (5 bases). This CDR3 is 14 amino acids long. V shed 7 bases and J shed 14 bases, with 23 bases lying between them. The germline CDR1 and CDR2 sequences are LNHDA and SQIVND (reference sequence). CDR3 DNA sequence: TGTGCCAGTACCCCAGGACAACTGCCTTCGAGCCTGTTTTTT. Translation gives CASTPGQLPSSLFF. The full variable domain, rest sourced from reference TRBV19 and TRBJ1-4, is DGGITQSPKYLFRKEGQNVTLSCEQNLNHDAMYWYRQDPGQGLRLIYYSQIVNDFQKGDIAEGYSVSREKKESFPLTVTSAQKNPTAFYLCASTPGQLPSSLFFGSGTQLSVL.

V and J are TRBV6-5 and TRBJ2-7; 8 positions match TRBD2. After removal of 3 bases from V and 7 bases from J, the junction contained 11 bases not matched to a gene. The germline gives CDR1 MNHEY, CDR2 SVGAGI. The CDR3 is made up of 15 amino acids. DNA of the CDR3: TGTGCCAGCAGTTATGATAGCGGGGCCGGGGGTGAGCAGTACTTC. As protein: CASSYDSGAGGEQYF.

This chain joins TRBV5-1 and TRBJ2-1; 8 nucleotides line up with TRBD1. Looked up from germline, CDR1 is SGHRS and CDR2 is YFSETQ. The V segment lost 2 bases and the J segment 8 bases; nucleotides outside the gene matches: 6. This CDR3 is 14 amino acids long. The CDR3 sequence is CASSLGQGRDEQFF. The CDR3 DNA is TGCGCCAGCAGCTTAGGACAGGGTCGAGATGAGCAGTTCTTC.

J is TRBJ2-1 and V is TRBV27; D perhaps matches TRBD1 (5 bases). From germline, CDR1 is MNHEY and CDR2 SMNVEV (reference sequence). V was clipped by 4 bases and J by 0 bases, with 10 bases between them. The CDR3 is 15 residues long. This CDR3 reads CASSSTGASYNEQFF. CDR3 bases: TGTGCCAGCAGTTCAACAGGAGCCTCCTACAATGAGCAGTTCTTC.

CDR3 amino acids: CASRPRTAAYEQYF. The DNA of the CDR3 is TGTGCCAGCAGACCGCGGACAGCCGCCTACGAGCAGTACTTC. The chain is built from TRBV28 and TRBJ2-7; D is perhaps TRBD1 (6 bases). The germline V gene has CDR1 MDHEN and CDR2 SYDVKM. The V end lost 6 bases, the J end lost 2 bases, and 14 bases lay between the germline ends. The CDR3 contains 14 residues.

This clone was detected a few times. The chain uses TRBV6-5 and TRBJ1-2, with TRBD1 matching 9 bases. The CDR3 runs to 12 residues. V was pared by 10 bases and J by 9 bases, with 9 bases of the junction left unmatched. Germline CDR1 and CDR2: MNHEY and SVGAGI. The chain's CDR3 is CATDPGTGSYTF. The CDR3 DNA reads as TGTGCCACAGACCCTGGGACAGGGAGCTACACCTTC.

This clone was seen a few times. The chain carries TRBV9 and TRBJ1-5, with a tentative D call TRBD1 (6 bases). V lost 3 bases and J lost 6, with 19 bases in between. Germline-derived CDR1 and CDR2 are SGDLS and YYNGEE. The CDR3 contains 16 residues. The CDR3 loop is CASSADLGTSFQPQHF. CDR3 in DNA: TGTGCCAGCAGCGCGGACCTTGGGACATCTTTTCAGCCCCAGCATTTT.

The chain is built from TRBV5-1 and TRBJ1-5; D gene unclear. From germline, CDR1 is SGHRS and CDR2 YFSETQ. CDR3 size: 16 residues. The V end was cut by 0 bases, the J end by 1 base, with 11 bases between. Written as DNA, the CDR3 is TGCGCCAGCAGCTTGGCCCCGACGGGAAGCAATCAGCCCCAGCATTTT. This sequence encodes CASSLAPTGSNQPQHF.

This clone is a singleton in its sample. The rearrangement joins TRBV14 to TRBJ2-1; possible D gene TRBD1, 6 bases. CDR1 and CDR2 (germline): SGHDN, FVKESK. Trimming left V 0 bases short and J 1 base short, with 13 bases between. The CDR3 is 17 residues long. CDR3 protein: CASSQERGSGSYNEQFF. For the CDR3, the DNA is TGTGCCAGCAGCCAAGAAAGGGGGTCAGGGTCCTACAATGAGCAGTTCTTC.

The chain joins TRBV7-2 to TRBJ2-7; D is unresolved. Germline V gene data show CDR1 as SGHTA and CDR2 as FQGNSA. CDR3 length: 12 residues. V was cut by 5 bases and J by 0 bases, with 5 bases left in between. The CDR3 protein is CASSPVSYEQYF. The CDR3 region has the DNA TGTGCCAGCAGCCCCGTCTCCTACGAGCAGTACTTC.

The CDR3 DNA is TGTGCCAGCAGCGTAACACAGGGACCTGAAAAACTGTTTTTT. It yields the protein CASSVTQGPEKLFF. The V call is TRBV9, the J call TRBJ1-4; tentatively, D is TRBD1 (6 bases). Germline V gene sequence: CDR1 SGDLS, CDR2 YYNGEE. Trimming cost V 1 base and J 7 bases, with 11 bases left between them. The CDR3 extends over 14 amino acids.

V gene TRBV11-2 combines with J gene TRBJ2-7, with a tentative D call TRBD2 (5 bases). Germline V gene lookup returns CDR1 SGHAT and CDR2 FQNNGV. The CDR3 consists of 14 residues. V dropped 2 bases and J dropped 7 bases, with 15 bases sitting between them. The CDR3 DNA is TGTGCCAGCAGCTTAACCGGGATGATGGGAGAGCAGTACTTC. It codes for CASSLTGMMGEQYF.

This clone has just one count. The chain recombines TRBV7-6 with TRBJ1-3, with D maybe TRBD1 (5 bases). Germline V gene data show CDR1 as SGHVS and CDR2 as FNYEAQ. V was pared by 8 bases and J by 0 bases, with 17 bases between. The length of the CDR3 is 16 residues. The DNA of the CDR3 is TGTGCCAGCGCCGACTCGGGGGGATTCTCTGGAAACACCATATATTTT. Its translation: CASADSGGFSGNTIYF.

The gene calls are TRBV5-6 and TRBJ1-2, with 8 bases identical to TRBD1. With V trimmed by 4 bases and J by 8 bases, 7 bases remained unmatched. The length of the CDR3 is 13 residues. Germline values: CDR1 SGHDT, CDR2 YYEEEE. The CDR3 sequence is CASSLGTGLGYTF. In DNA, the CDR3 is TGTGCCAGCAGCCTAGGGACAGGACTCGGCTACACCTTC.

This chain uses TRBV18 with TRBJ1-1, with D possibly TRBD1 on 5 matching bases. The germline gives CDR1 KGHSH, CDR2 LQKENI. Trimming took off 5 bases at V and 1 base at J, with 26 bases between the two ends. The CDR3 contains 19 residues. CDR3 sequence (DNA): TGTGCCAGCTCAAAGTCCACGAGCCAGGGTTCGTATCAGAACACTGAAGCTTTCTTT. Translating gives CASSKSTSQGSYQNTEAFF.